What follows are 22 T cell receptor beta chains derived from one specimen sequenced in a study of CD8+ T cells in alopecia areata. Sequencing templates came from extracted RNA that was reverse transcribed into cDNA. The table came from immunoSEQ multiplex PCR; TCRdb's copy has only in-frame clones and leaves some out. The sample carries around 210,000 clones, around 50% recorded once. Sequenced input: CD8+ T cells sorted from blood. The receptor set was obtained from a human donor in good health.

V and J are TRBV6-5 and TRBJ1-5, with unresolved D. Trimming shortened V by 8 bases and J by 7 bases, and 9 bases separated the two germline ends. This CDR3 comprises 11 residues. Germline V gives CDR1 MNHEY, CDR2 SVGAGI. The CDR3 protein is CASGPGQPQHF. As DNA, the CDR3 is TGTGCCAGCGGTCCGGGCCAGCCCCAGCATTTT.

This clone came up a few times. The rearrangement uses TRBV9 and TRBJ1-2; D unclear. The CDR3 has 16 residues. The V end was cut by 4 bases, the J end by 4 bases, with 20 bases between. Germline CDR1 and CDR2: SGDLS and YYNGEE. CDR3 sequence reads: CASSPLNPRYGYGYTF. The CDR3 region has the DNA TGTGCCAGCAGCCCCCTCAATCCACGTTACGGCTATGGCTACACCTTC.

V is TRBV13 and J is TRBJ2-7, with a possible D match to TRBD1 (5 bases). Deletions cut 3 bases from V and 0 bases from J, with 9 bases between. CDR3 length: 14 amino acids. Germline V gives CDR1 PRHDT, CDR2 FYEKMQ (reference sequence). The CDR3 spells CASSFWGSSYEQYF. The CDR3 nucleotides are TGTGCCAGCAGCTTCTGGGGCAGCTCCTACGAGCAGTACTTC. Full variable domain (missing parts from reference TRBV13 and TRBJ2-7): AAGVIQSPRHLIKEKRETATLKCYPIPRHDTVYWYQQGPGQDPQFLISFYEKMQSDKGSIPDRFSAQQFSDYHSELNMSSLELGDSALYFCASSFWGSSYEQYFGPGTRLTVT.

The chain links TRBV7-9 to TRBJ1-6; 7 bases map to TRBD1. This CDR3 spans 15 amino acids. Germline CDR1 and CDR2: SEHNR and FQNEAQ (reference sequence). With V trimmed by 1 base and J by 10 bases, 7 bases remained unmatched. Written as DNA, the CDR3 is TGTGCCAGCAGCTTAGTTGGGACAGTTATCTCACCCCTCCACTTT. Translating gives CASSLVGTVISPLHF.

The chain recombines TRBV27 with TRBJ1-2; D remains ambiguous. Trimming took off 4 bases at V and 13 bases at J, with 19 bases between the two ends. CDR1 is MNHEY, CDR2 SMNVEV, per germline (reference sequence). This CDR3 is 13 amino acids long. For the CDR3, the DNA is TGTGCCAGCAGTTCGGTTCGGGCGGGAGTGCGCACCTTC. Translation: CASSSVRAGVRTF.

This clone was seen only once. The chain combines TRBV30 with TRBJ1-1, with TRBD1 as a possible D gene (6 bases). Per germline, CDR1 GTSNPN and CDR2 SVGIG (reference sequence). V was pared by 3 bases and J by 8 bases, with 16 bases between. This CDR3 is built from 13 residues. CDR3 nucleotides: TGTGCCTGGAGCGCCGACTCCGGGGGCGAAGCTTTCTTT. Translated, it gives CAWSADSGGEAFF.

A single count supports this clone. V is TRBV13 and J is TRBJ1-6; D unclear. Deletions cut 5 bases from V and 8 bases from J, with 13 bases between. There are 14 residues in the CDR3. The germline V gene has CDR1 PRHDT and CDR2 FYEKMQ (reference sequence). CDR3 nucleotides: TGTGCCAGCAGCCCCGGGTTCCAGGATTCACCCCTCCACTTT. Residues: CASSPGFQDSPLHF.

The V call is TRBV9, the J call TRBJ1-1; D is unresolved. Germline values: CDR1 SGDLS, CDR2 YYNGEE. V lost 2 bases to trimming and J lost 4 bases, with 15 bases between them. The CDR3 contains 15 residues. The CDR3: CASSVLQLLVTEAFF. As DNA, the CDR3 is TGTGCCAGCAGCGTGTTACAGCTTTTGGTCACTGAAGCTTTCTTT. The full variable domain, its missing parts supplied by reference TRBV9 and TRBJ1-1, is DSGVTQTPKHLITATGQRVTLRCSPRSGDLSVYWYQQSLDQGLQFLIQYYNGEERAKGNILERFSAQQFPDLHSELNLSSLELGDSALYFCASSVLQLLVTEAFFGQGTRLTVV.

This clone was seen only a few times. CDR3 in amino acids: CSVQPGGIYNEQFF. For the CDR3, the DNA is TGCAGCGTCCAACCAGGGGGGATCTACAATGAGCAGTTCTTC. This rearrangement joins TRBV29-1 to TRBJ2-1, with D tentatively TRBD1 (7 bases). Per germline, CDR1 SQVTM and CDR2 ANQGSEA. The CDR3 runs 14 residues. V lost 6 bases and J 3 bases, leaving 15 bases between the germline ends.

This clone has more than one count but fewer than ten. The rearrangement uses TRBV7-2 and TRBJ1-6; 11 bases are a match to TRBD1. V trimming: 3 bases; J trimming: 10 bases; junction bases outside the gene matches: 2. Germline CDR1 is SGHTA and CDR2 is FQGNSA. The CDR3 has 14 residues. The CDR3 DNA is TGTGCCAGCAGCTTGGGACAGGGGGGATCACCCCTCCACTTT. Its translation is CASSLGQGGSPLHF.

This chain links TRBV2 with TRBJ1-1; TRBD1 matches 10 bases. CDR3 size: 13 residues. Germline V gene sequence: CDR1 SNHLY, CDR2 FYNNEI. V shed 8 bases, J shed 7 bases, and the junction held 7 bases outside the gene matches. CDR3 coding DNA: TGTGCCAGCGGACAGGGGGTTTGGGTTGAAGCTTTCTTT. Protein sequence: CASGQGVWVEAFF.

J is TRBJ1-5 and V is TRBV19; no reliable D call. Germline V gives CDR1 LNHDA, CDR2 SQIVND (reference sequence). The CDR3 totals 15 residues. V dropped 3 bases and J dropped 3 bases, with 12 bases sitting between them. CDR3 in DNA: TGTGCCAGTAGTATGGTTAGGCAGGCCAATCAGCCCCAGCATTTT. Translating gives CASSMVRQANQPQHF. Full variable domain (remainder filled in from reference TRBV19 and TRBJ1-5): DGGITQSPKYLFRKEGQNVTLSCEQNLNHDAMYWYRQDPGQGLRLIYYSQIVNDFQKGDIAEGYSVSREKKESFPLTVTSAQKNPTAFYLCASSMVRQANQPQHFGDGTRLSIL.

With respect to this clone: The junction and the germline gene differ at one end; a read error may be behind it. The V and J genes are TRBV29-1 and TRBJ1-1; the D gene is possibly TRBD1 (5 bases). The CDR3 sequence is 12 residues long. Per the germline V gene, CDR1 is SQVTM and CDR2 is ANQGSEA. The CDR3 sequence: CGVKGLNTEAFF. CDR3 coding DNA: TGCGGCGTAAAGGGGCTGAACACTGAAGCTTTCTTT.

This clone was picked up a small number of times. The V call is TRBV18, the J call TRBJ2-6; TRBD1 or TRBD2 may be the D gene (5 bases each). The ends were cut back, 1 base at V and 1 base at J, with 17 bases in the middle. The CDR3 loop spans 19 amino acids. The germline V gene has CDR1 KGHSH and CDR2 LQKENI. CDR3 sequence: CASSPRGTADPSGANVLTF. In DNA, the CDR3 is TGTGCCAGCTCACCACGAGGGACCGCCGATCCTTCTGGGGCCAACGTCCTGACTTTC.

The rearrangement uses TRBV2 and TRBJ2-7, with TRBD2 matching 7 bases. J gave up 3 bases and V 2 bases, and 1 base lay outside the gene matches. The CDR3 length is 13 residues. CDR1 is SNHLY, CDR2 FYNNEI, per germline. This chain's CDR3 is CASSESGDYEQYF. The CDR3 DNA follows: TGTGCCAGCAGTGAAAGCGGGGACTACGAGCAGTACTTC.

V usage is TRBV15 and J usage is TRBJ2-5; the match to TRBD2 covers 8 bases. The germline gives CDR1 LNHNV, CDR2 YYDKDF (reference sequence). V dropped 5 bases and J dropped 5; count of bases not matched to a gene: 7. The CDR3 extends over 14 amino acids. The CDR3 protein is CATSSRTSSETQYF. The CDR3 DNA reads TGTGCCACCAGCTCCCGGACTAGCTCTGAGACCCAGTACTTC.

In its sample, this clone was seen a few times. The rearrangement links TRBV29-1 to TRBJ2-7; a possible D gene is TRBD1 (6 bases). This CDR3 spans 15 amino acids. CDR1 and CDR2 from the germline V gene are SQVTM and ANQGSEA. Trimming left V 5 bases short and J 2 bases short, with 19 bases between. The CDR3 DNA reads TGCAGCGTTATCTTCCCCGACAGGCCGACCTACGAGCAGTACTTC. Translation gives CSVIFPDRPTYEQYF.

The sample holds a few counts of this clone. The chain recombines TRBV5-4 with TRBJ2-3; perhaps TRBD2 as D (5 bases). V lost 0 bases to trimming and J lost 1 base, with 9 bases between them. CDR3 length equals 15 residues. Germline V lookup: CDR1 SGHNT, CDR2 YYREEE (reference sequence). The CDR3 nucleotides read TGTGCCAGCAGCTTGGGACACGGGGGCACAGATACGCAGTATTTT. It yields the protein CASSLGHGGTDTQYF.

The rearrangement links TRBV4-2 to TRBJ2-7, with 10 bases identical to TRBD1. Germline CDR1 is LGHNA and CDR2 is YNFKEQ. The CDR3 has 15 residues. V trimming: 0 bases; J trimming: 3 bases; junction bases outside the gene matches: 2. CDR3 nucleotides: TGTGCCAGCAGCCAAGAGGGGACAGGGGTCTACGAGCAGTACTTC. Its translation is CASSQEGTGVYEQYF.

The chain links TRBV7-9 to TRBJ2-7; weak D call: TRBD1 (7 bases). Germline CDR1 reads SEHNR; CDR2 reads FQNEAQ (reference sequence). This CDR3 is built from 15 residues. V was clipped by 0 bases and J by 1 base, with 10 bases between them. CDR3 sequence reads: CASSLAEGASYEQYF. In DNA, the CDR3 is TGTGCCAGCAGCTTAGCGGAGGGGGCATCCTACGAGCAGTACTTC.

This CDR3 is CASSFSLTTSGAYEQYF. CDR3 nucleotide sequence: TGTGCCAGCAGCTTCAGCTTGACGACTAGCGGTGCCTACGAGCAGTACTTC. J is TRBJ2-7 and V is TRBV5-6; 9 bases agree with TRBD2. The germline V gene encodes CDR1 SGHDT and CDR2 YYEEEE. The CDR3 spans 17 residues. With V trimmed by 2 bases and J by 2 bases, 11 bases remained unmatched. Full variable domain (remainder filled in from reference TRBV5-6 and TRBJ2-7): DAGVTQSPTHLIKTRGQQVTLRCSPKSGHDTVSWYQQALGQGPQFIFQYYEEEERQRGNFPDRFSGHQFPNYSSELNVNALLLGDSALYLCASSFSLTTSGAYEQYFGPGTRLTVT.

As for this clone: This sequence may be a read error, since a much larger clone differs from it by one base. This chain uses TRBV11-2 with TRBJ1-1, with 7 nucleotides matching TRBD1. V trimming: 4 bases; J trimming: 1 base; junction bases outside the gene matches: 0. This CDR3 has 13 residues. Germline V gene sequence: CDR1 SGHAT, CDR2 FQNNGV. The CDR3 DNA is TGTGCCAGCAGCTGGACAGGGAACACTGAAGCTTTCTTT. Its protein product is CASSWTGNTEAFF.